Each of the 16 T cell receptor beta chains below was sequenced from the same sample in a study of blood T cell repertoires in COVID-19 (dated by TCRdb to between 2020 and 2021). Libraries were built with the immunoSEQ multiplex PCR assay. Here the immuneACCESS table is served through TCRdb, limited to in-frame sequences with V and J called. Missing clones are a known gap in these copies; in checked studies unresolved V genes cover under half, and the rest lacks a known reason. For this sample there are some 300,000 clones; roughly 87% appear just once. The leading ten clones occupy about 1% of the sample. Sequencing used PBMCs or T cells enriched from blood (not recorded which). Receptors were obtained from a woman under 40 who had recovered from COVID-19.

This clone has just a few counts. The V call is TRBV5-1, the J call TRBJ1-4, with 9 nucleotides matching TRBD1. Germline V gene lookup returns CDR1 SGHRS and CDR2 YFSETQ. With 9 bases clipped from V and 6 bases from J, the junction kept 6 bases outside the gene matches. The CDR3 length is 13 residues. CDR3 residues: CATRTGDDEKLFF. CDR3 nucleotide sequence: TGCGCCACTAGGACAGGGGACGATGAAAAACTGTTTTTT.

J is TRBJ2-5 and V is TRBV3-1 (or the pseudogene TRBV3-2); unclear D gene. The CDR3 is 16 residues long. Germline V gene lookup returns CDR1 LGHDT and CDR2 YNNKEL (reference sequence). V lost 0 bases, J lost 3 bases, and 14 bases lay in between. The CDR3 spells CASSQDVRRGEETQYF. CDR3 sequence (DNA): TGTGCCAGCAGCCAAGATGTAAGGCGCGGAGAAGAGACCCAGTACTTC.

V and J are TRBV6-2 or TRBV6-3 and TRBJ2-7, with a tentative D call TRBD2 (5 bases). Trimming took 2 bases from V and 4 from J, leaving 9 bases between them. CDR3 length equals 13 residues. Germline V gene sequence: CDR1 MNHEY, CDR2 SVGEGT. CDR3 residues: CASSYLERYEQYF. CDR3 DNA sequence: TGTGCCAGCAGTTACCTCGAGCGGTACGAGCAGTACTTC.

CDR3 nucleotide sequence: TGCGCCAGCAGCTTCTCTAGCGGGAGGGTTGGCGTCGCGGAGTTCTTC. It encodes CASSFSSGRVGVAEFF. This chain joins TRBV5-1 and TRBJ2-1, with 12 bases lining up with TRBD2. With 2 bases clipped from V and 14 bases from J, the junction kept 14 bases outside the gene matches. The CDR3 is made up of 16 amino acids. In germline, CDR1 is SGHRS, CDR2 YFSETQ.

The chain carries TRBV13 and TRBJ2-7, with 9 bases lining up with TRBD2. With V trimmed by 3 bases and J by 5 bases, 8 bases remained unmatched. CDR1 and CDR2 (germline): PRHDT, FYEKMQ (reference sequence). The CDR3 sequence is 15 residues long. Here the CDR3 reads CASSLRVAGVNEQYF. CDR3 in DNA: TGTGCCAGCAGCTTGAGGGTAGCGGGGGTGAACGAGCAGTACTTC.

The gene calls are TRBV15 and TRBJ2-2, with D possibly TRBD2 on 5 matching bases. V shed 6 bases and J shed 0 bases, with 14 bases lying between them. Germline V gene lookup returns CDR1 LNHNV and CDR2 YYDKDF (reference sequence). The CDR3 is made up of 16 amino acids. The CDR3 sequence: CATSRENYANTGELFF. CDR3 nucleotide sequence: TGTGCCACCAGTAGGGAGAACTACGCGAACACCGGGGAGCTGTTTTTT. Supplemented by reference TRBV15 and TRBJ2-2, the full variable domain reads DAMVIQNPRYQVTQFGKPVTLSCSQTLNHNVMYWYQQKSSQAPKLLFHYYDKDFNNEADTPDNFQSRRPNTSFCFLDIRSPGLGDTAMYLCATSRENYANTGELFFGEGSRLTVL.

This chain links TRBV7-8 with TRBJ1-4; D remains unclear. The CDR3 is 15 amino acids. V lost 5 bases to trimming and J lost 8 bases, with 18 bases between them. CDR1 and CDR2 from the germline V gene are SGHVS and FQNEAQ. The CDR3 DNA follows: TGTGCCAGCAGCCCACGGGTGGGTTCTTGGGAAAAACTGTTTTTT. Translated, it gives CASSPRVGSWEKLFF. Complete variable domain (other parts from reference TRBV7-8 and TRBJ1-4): GAGVSQSPRYKVAKRGQDVALRCDPISGHVSLFWYQQALGQGPEFLTYFQNEAQLDKSGLPSDRFFAERPEGSVSTLKIQRTQQEDSAVYLCASSPRVGSWEKLFFGSGTQLSVL.

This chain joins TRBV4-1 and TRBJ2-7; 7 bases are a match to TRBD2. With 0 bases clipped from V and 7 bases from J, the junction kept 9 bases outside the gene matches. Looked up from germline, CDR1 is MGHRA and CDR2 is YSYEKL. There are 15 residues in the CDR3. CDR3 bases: TGCGCCAGCAGCCAAGAAGTGGGAGGGCTAGGGGAGCAGTACTTC. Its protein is CASSQEVGGLGEQYF.

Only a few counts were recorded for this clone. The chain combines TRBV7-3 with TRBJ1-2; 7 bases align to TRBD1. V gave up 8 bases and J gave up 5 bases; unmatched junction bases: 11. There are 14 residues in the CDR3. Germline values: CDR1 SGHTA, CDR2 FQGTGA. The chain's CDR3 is CASGIPGQVYGYTF. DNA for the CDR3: TGTGCCAGCGGGATCCCCGGACAGGTATATGGCTACACCTTC.

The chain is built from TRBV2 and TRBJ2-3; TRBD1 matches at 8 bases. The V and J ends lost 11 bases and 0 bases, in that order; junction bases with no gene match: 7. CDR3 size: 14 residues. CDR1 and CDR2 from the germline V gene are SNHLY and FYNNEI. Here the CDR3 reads CAAGGRGSTDTQYF. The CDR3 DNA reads TGTGCCGCAGGGGGCAGGGGAAGCACAGATACGCAGTATTTT.

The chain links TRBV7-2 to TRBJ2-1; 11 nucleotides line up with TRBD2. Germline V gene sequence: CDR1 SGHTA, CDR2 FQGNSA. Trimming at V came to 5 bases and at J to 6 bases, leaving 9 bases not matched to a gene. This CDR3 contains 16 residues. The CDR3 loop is CASSLFSGGAFNEQFF. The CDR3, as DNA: TGTGCCAGCAGCCTCTTTAGCGGGGGGGCCTTCAATGAGCAGTTCTTC.

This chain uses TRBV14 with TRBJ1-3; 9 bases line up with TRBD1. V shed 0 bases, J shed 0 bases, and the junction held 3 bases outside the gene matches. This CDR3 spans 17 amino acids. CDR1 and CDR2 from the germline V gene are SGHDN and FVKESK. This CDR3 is CASSQERDRASGNTIYF. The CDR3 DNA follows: TGTGCCAGCAGCCAAGAGAGGGACAGGGCCTCTGGAAACACCATATATTTT.

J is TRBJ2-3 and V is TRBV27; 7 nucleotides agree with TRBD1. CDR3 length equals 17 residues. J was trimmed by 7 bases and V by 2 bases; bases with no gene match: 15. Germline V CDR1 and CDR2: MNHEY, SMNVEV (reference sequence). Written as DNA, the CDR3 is TGTGCCAGCAGTTTAGGGCCGGGACAGCCGAGGGATCATACGCAGTATTTT. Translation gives CASSLGPGQPRDHTQYF.

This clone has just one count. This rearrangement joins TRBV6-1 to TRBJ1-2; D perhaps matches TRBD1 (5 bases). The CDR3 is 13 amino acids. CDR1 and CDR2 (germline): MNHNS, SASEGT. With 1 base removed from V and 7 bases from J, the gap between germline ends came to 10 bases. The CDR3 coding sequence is TGTGCCAGCAGTGAAGAAGGGGTACGTGGCTACACCTTC. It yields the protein CASSEEGVRGYTF.

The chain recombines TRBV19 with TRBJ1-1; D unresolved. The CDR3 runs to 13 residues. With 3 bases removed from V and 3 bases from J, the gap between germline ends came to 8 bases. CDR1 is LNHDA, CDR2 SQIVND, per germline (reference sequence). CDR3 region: CASSISRDTEAFF. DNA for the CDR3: TGTGCCAGTAGTATTTCCCGGGACACTGAAGCTTTCTTT. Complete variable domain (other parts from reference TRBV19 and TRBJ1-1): DGGITQSPKYLFRKEGQNVTLSCEQNLNHDAMYWYRQDPGQGLRLIYYSQIVNDFQKGDIAEGYSVSREKKESFPLTVTSAQKNPTAFYLCASSISRDTEAFFGQGTRLTVV.

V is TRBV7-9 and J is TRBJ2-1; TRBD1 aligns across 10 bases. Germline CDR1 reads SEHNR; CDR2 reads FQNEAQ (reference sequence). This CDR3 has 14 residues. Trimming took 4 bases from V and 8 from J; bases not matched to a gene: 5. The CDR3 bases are TGTGCCAGCAGCTCACGGGACAGGGGCGATGAGCAGTTCTTC. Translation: CASSSRDRGDEQFF.